This T cell receptor (beta chain) was sequenced in a study of CXCR3-negative and CXCR3-positive naive CD8 T cells. Findings of the study overall: Unlike memory cells, which differed, naive CXCR3-negative and CXCR3-positive cells had similar TRBV-TRBJ usage. Surface CD5 looked about the same in the naive subsets, so the authors worked out TCR strength from TRB CDR3 properties. Partially decreased CXCR3 expression was recorded after cryopreservation, and fresh PBMCs were used in most assays. CXCR3-positive naive cells had more hydrophobic TRB CDR3s than CXCR3-negative naive cells.

Germline V gene lookup returns CDR1 MNHEY and CDR2 SMNVEV (reference sequence). This CDR3 comprises 13 residues. Cells that were CD45RO-CCR7+CD27+CD95- constituted naive CD8+ T cells. All TRB cDNA libraries came from 5' RACE performed with UMI labels. TCRdb reprocessed the 5' RACE reads, with one entry per CDR3 protein and no DNA. This listing includes around 63,000 distinct CDR3 sequences. On this clonotype itself: Its target is unknown.

This receptor was taken from a human donor in good health. Some clones in this sample may be carry-over from other donors' samples. The chain uses TRBV27 and TRBJ2-1; TCRdb's D gene call, TRBD1, goes unchecked for lack of DNA. Input material: naive CXCR3+ CD8+ T cells from blood. Subset noted: CD45RO-CCR7+CD27+CD95- naive CD8+ T cells expressing CXCR3 (TNR3+). CDR3 region: CGAGASSYNEQFF.